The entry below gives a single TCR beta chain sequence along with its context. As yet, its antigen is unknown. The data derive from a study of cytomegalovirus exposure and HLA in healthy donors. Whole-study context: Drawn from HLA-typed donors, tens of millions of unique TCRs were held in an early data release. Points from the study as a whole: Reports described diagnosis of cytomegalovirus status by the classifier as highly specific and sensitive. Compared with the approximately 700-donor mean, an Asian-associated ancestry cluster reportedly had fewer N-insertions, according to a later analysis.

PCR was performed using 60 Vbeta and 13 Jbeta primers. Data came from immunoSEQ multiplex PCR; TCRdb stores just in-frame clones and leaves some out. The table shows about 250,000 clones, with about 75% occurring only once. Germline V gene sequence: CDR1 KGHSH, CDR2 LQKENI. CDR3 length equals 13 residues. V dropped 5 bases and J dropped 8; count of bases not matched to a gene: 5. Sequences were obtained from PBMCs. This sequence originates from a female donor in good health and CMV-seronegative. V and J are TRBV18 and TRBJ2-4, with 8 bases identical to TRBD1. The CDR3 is CASSGTGGHIQYF. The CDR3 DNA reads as TGTGCCAGCTCAGGGACAGGAGGCCACATTCAGTACTTC.